One sample yielded the 29 T cell receptor beta chains listed below, sequenced in a study of blood T cell repertoires in COVID-19. Profiling relied on immunoSEQ multiplex PCR, and the TCRdb table lists in-frame clones only, not all of them. The data contain about 180,000 clones, about 81% of them singletons. The specimen was peripheral blood. The receptor source for this set is a woman older than 75 with COVID-19, enrolled during active disease.

Turning to this clone: Other DNA sequences within the sample encode an identical CDR3. The rearrangement links TRBV5-1 to TRBJ2-5, with D tentatively TRBD1 (5 bases). Between the trimmed V and J ends, which lost 4 bases and 2 bases, there was a span of 9 bases. The CDR3 consists of 13 residues. Germline loops: CDR1 SGHRS, CDR2 YFSETQ. The CDR3 DNA reads TGCGCCAGCAGCCCCGGACAACAAGAGACCCAGTACTTC. It specifies CASSPGQQETQYF. Full variable domain (remainder filled in from reference TRBV5-1 and TRBJ2-5): KAGVTQTPRYLIKTRGQQVTLSCSPISGHRSVSWYQQTPGQGLQFLFEYFSETQRNKGNFPGRFSGRQFSNSRSEMNVSTLELGDSALYLCASSPGQQETQYFGPGTRLLVL.

This clone was detected only a few times. The chain has TRBV5-4 and TRBJ1-2; D gene unclear. V was clipped by 4 bases and J by 4 bases, with 17 bases between them. Per the germline V gene, CDR1 is SGHNT and CDR2 is YYREEE (reference sequence). The CDR3 covers 15 residues. In DNA form, the CDR3 reads TGTGCCAGCAGCACACCTAGGTCCCGCAGCTATGGCTACACCTTC. Translating it yields CASSTPRSRSYGYTF.

The genes are TRBV10-3 and TRBJ2-7, with a tentative D call TRBD2 (6 bases). The V and J ends lost 3 bases and 1 base respectively, with 13 bases between them. CDR1 ENHRY and CDR2 SYGVKD come from the germline V gene. CDR3 size: 15 residues. CDR3 amino acids: CAISDPRGRSYEQYF. The CDR3 region has the DNA TGTGCCATCAGTGATCCGCGGGGAAGGTCCTACGAGCAGTACTTC.

V usage is TRBV13 and J usage is TRBJ1-2, with a tentative D call TRBD1 (5 bases). Germline V gives CDR1 PRHDT, CDR2 FYEKMQ (reference sequence). The CDR3 loop spans 15 amino acids. The V and J ends lost 0 bases and 1 base respectively, with 9 bases between them. The CDR3 region has the DNA TGTGCCAGCAGCTTAGGTAACAGGCTTAACTATGGCTACACCTTC. It codes for CASSLGNRLNYGYTF.

This chain connects TRBV19 to TRBJ1-6, with TRBD1 as a possible D gene (5 bases). V was trimmed by 10 bases and J by 0 bases, leaving 16 bases between them. This CDR3 is built from 16 residues. Per the germline V gene, CDR1 is LNHDA and CDR2 is SQIVND (reference sequence). The CDR3 sequence: CATHKGHSSYNSPLHF. The CDR3 DNA follows: TGTGCCACCCACAAGGGGCATAGCTCCTATAATTCACCCCTCCACTTT.

The genes are TRBV9 and TRBJ2-7; 7 bases are shared with TRBD2. Looked up from germline, CDR1 is SGDLS and CDR2 is YYNGEE. The V gene end was trimmed by 2 bases and the J gene end by 5 bases; junction bases not matched to a gene: 10. The CDR3 is 15 amino acids. CDR3 protein: CASSVAPAGENEQYF. CDR3 bases: TGTGCCAGCAGCGTTGCCCCGGCGGGAGAGAACGAGCAGTACTTC.

As to this clone: At one end the junction does not follow the germline gene, possibly because of a read error. This same CDR3 is encoded by further DNA sequences in the sample. CDR3 sequence: CASSLALAGVGEQYF. CDR3 DNA: TGTGCCAGCAGCCTAGCCCTAGCGGGAGTAGGTGAGCAGTATTTC. The V call is TRBV5-4, the J call TRBJ2-7, with 10 bases identical to TRBD2. The CDR3 sequence is 15 residues long. Per the germline V gene, CDR1 is SGHNT and CDR2 is YYREEE (reference sequence). The full variable domain, with the rest looked up from reference TRBV5-4 and TRBJ2-7, is ETGVTQSPTHLIKTRGQQVTLRCSSQSGHNTVSWYQQALGQGPQFIFQYYREEENGRGNFPPRFSGLQFPNYSSELNVNALELDDSALYLCASSLALAGVGEQYFGPGTRLTVT.

J is TRBJ1-2 and V is TRBV5-4; no definite D call. In germline, CDR1 is SGHNT, CDR2 YYREEE (reference sequence). V lost 2 bases and J lost 2, with 4 bases in between. This CDR3 region has 12 residues. DNA of the CDR3: TGTGCCAGCAGCTTTTTAAACTATGGCTACACCTTC. Encoded protein: CASSFLNYGYTF.

Details on this clone: This sample includes further DNA sequences coding for the same CDR3. The chain's CDR3 is CASSPGQGSNQPQHF. The CDR3 DNA reads TGTGCCAGCTCACCTGGGCAGGGAAGCAATCAGCCCCAGCATTTT. This sequence joins TRBV18 and TRBJ1-5; weak D call: TRBD1 (5 bases). CDR3 length: 15 amino acids. V was clipped by 3 bases and J by 1 base, with 10 bases between them. In germline, CDR1 is KGHSH, CDR2 LQKENI.

This chain connects TRBV27 to TRBJ2-1; D is perhaps TRBD2 (5 bases). Germline V gene sequence: CDR1 MNHEY, CDR2 SMNVEV (reference sequence). This CDR3 has 16 residues. V was clipped by 5 bases and J by 8 bases, with 22 bases between them. Here the CDR3 reads CASSGTRAAERDEQFF. The CDR3 coding sequence is TGTGCCAGCAGTGGTACCCGGGCGGCCGAGAGGGATGAGCAGTTCTTC.

This clone occurred once. V usage is TRBV19 and J usage is TRBJ2-2, with D perhaps TRBD2 (6 bases). The CDR3 loop spans 14 amino acids. Germline CDR1 LNHDA, CDR2 SQIVND (reference sequence). V was cut by 2 bases and J by 8 bases, with 12 bases left in between. This CDR3 is CASSIRGGRGELFF. As DNA, the CDR3 is TGTGCCAGTAGTATACGGGGAGGCAGGGGGGAGCTGTTTTTT.

The sample holds a few counts of this clone. The chain has TRBV19 and TRBJ2-7; 7 nucleotides match TRBD2. From germline, CDR1 is LNHDA and CDR2 SQIVND (reference sequence). This CDR3 comprises 13 residues. Germline trimming cut 5 bases from V and 4 bases from J; bases unmatched to any gene: 5. The CDR3 is CASSPGGGYEQYF. CDR3 nucleotide sequence: TGTGCCAGTAGTCCCGGGGGAGGGTACGAGCAGTACTTC.

J is TRBJ1-5 and V is TRBV12-3 or TRBV12-4; D possibly corresponds to TRBD1 (5 bases). V lost 3 bases and J 7 bases, leaving 10 bases between the germline ends. The CDR3 has 13 residues. The CDR3 is CASSLATGQPQHF. CDR3 in DNA: TGTGCCAGCAGTTTGGCCACAGGCCAGCCCCAGCATTTT.

The chain is built from TRBV7-9 and TRBJ2-1; weak D call: TRBD1 (6 bases). CDR1 is SEHNR and CDR2 is FQNEAQ in the germline V gene (reference sequence). V lost 3 bases and J 2 bases, leaving 11 bases between the germline ends. The CDR3 loop spans 15 amino acids. The CDR3 loop is CASSLKGVAYNEQFF. CDR3 bases: TGTGCCAGCAGCTTGAAGGGGGTGGCCTACAATGAGCAGTTCTTC.

This clone was counted once. The gene calls are TRBV10-1 and TRBJ2-4, with D possibly matching TRBD1 (6 bases). The V gene's germline CDR1 is WNHNN and CDR2 SYGVQD (reference sequence). The CDR3 runs to 15 residues. Between the trimmed V and J ends, which lost 4 bases and 6 bases, there was a span of 16 bases. This chain's CDR3 is CASSGDRDMRNIQYF. The CDR3 DNA sequence: TGCGCCAGCAGTGGAGACCGGGACATGAGAAACATTCAGTACTTC.

A single count supports this clone. This chain joins TRBV28 and TRBJ1-1, with 11 positions matching TRBD1. The V gene end was trimmed by 2 bases and the J gene end by 6 bases; junction bases not matched to a gene: 5. Germline V gene sequence: CDR1 MDHEN, CDR2 SYDVKM. This CDR3 region has 15 residues. The CDR3 coding sequence is TGTGCCAGCAGTTTAGTGGGACAGGGGGTGTCTGAAGCTTTCTTT. Translated, it gives CASSLVGQGVSEAFF. The entire variable domain, with the rest obtained from reference TRBV28 and TRBJ1-1, is as follows: DVKVTQSSRYLVKRTGEKVFLECVQDMDHENMFWYRQDPGLGLRLIYFSYDVKMKEKGDIPEGYSVSREKKERFSLILESASTNQTSMYLCASSLVGQGVSEAFFGQGTRLTVV.

The rearrangement joins TRBV19 to TRBJ2-3; 12 bases are a match to TRBD1. The CDR3 has 16 residues. V lost 4 bases to trimming and J lost 6 bases; unmatched junction nucleotides: 8. Germline V gene lookup returns CDR1 LNHDA and CDR2 SQIVND (reference sequence). The CDR3 spells CASSTHRDRGRDTQYF. The CDR3 coding sequence is TGTGCCAGTAGTACGCACCGGGACAGGGGGCGCGATACGCAGTATTTT.

The chain is built from TRBV7-8 and TRBJ2-2; perhaps TRBD2 as D (6 bases). The CDR3 covers 15 residues. V lost 5 bases to trimming and J lost 7 bases, with 17 bases between them. Germline assignment: CDR1 SGHVS and CDR2 FQNEAQ. This chain's CDR3 is CASSAPPGVGGELFF. CDR3 bases: TGTGCCAGCAGCGCCCCCCCGGGGGTCGGCGGGGAGCTGTTTTTT.

This chain connects TRBV7-2 to TRBJ1-3; 7 bases match TRBD1. Germline V lookup: CDR1 SGHTA, CDR2 FQGNSA. With V trimmed by 1 base and J by 0 bases, 9 bases remained unmatched. The CDR3 has 18 residues. The CDR3 DNA follows: TGTGCCAGCAGCTTAGAGAGGAGGGGGCCTGGCTCTGGAAACACCATATATTTT. Protein product: CASSLERRGPGSGNTIYF.

The chain couples TRBV19 to TRBJ1-3; D not certain. Deletions cut 7 bases from V and 1 base from J, with 17 bases between. The length of the CDR3 is 16 residues. The germline CDR1 and CDR2 sequences are LNHDA and SQIVND (reference sequence). The CDR3 here is CASTIGREGSGNTIYF. Here the CDR3 DNA reads TGTGCCAGTACCATAGGGAGGGAAGGATCTGGAAACACCATATATTTT. The full variable domain, in which reference TRBV19 and TRBJ1-3 provide the parts outside the CDR3, is DGGITQSPKYLFRKEGQNVTLSCEQNLNHDAMYWYRQDPGQGLRLIYYSQIVNDFQKGDIAEGYSVSREKKESFPLTVTSAQKNPTAFYLCASTIGREGSGNTIYFGEGSWLTVV.

This chain's CDR3 is CASSQEAGYTDTQYF. CDR3 nucleotide sequence: TGTGCCAGCAGCCAAGAGGCGGGGTACACAGATACGCAGTATTTT. The chain is built from TRBV3-1 (or the pseudogene TRBV3-2) and TRBJ2-3, with D possibly matching TRBD2 (6 bases). Deletions cut 0 bases from V and 2 bases from J, with 9 bases between. Germline lookup yields CDR1 LGHDT and CDR2 YNNKEL (reference sequence). The CDR3 runs to 15 residues.

This chain uses TRBV11-2 with TRBJ2-1; 8 bases map to TRBD2. The ends lost 5 bases at V and 2 bases at J; junction bases unmatched: 5. Germline CDR1 is SGHAT and CDR2 is FQNNGV. The CDR3 runs to 15 residues. The CDR3 DNA sequence: TGTGCCAGCAGCCGAACTAGCGGAGCCTACAATGAGCAGTTCTTC. Translated, it gives CASSRTSGAYNEQFF.

Comments on this clone: An end of the junction differs from the germline gene, which may be a read error. The J gene is TRBJ2-7, the V gene TRBV9; TRBD2 matches 9 bases. The CDR3 covers 15 residues. The germline V gene encodes CDR1 SGDLS and CDR2 YYNGEE. The CDR3 loop is CASSPGLAFSHEQYF. The CDR3, as DNA: TGTGCCAGCAGCCCCGGACTAGCGTTCTCCCACGAGCAGTACTTC.

The CDR3 DNA reads TGTGCCAGCAGCTTGACTGGGACAGGGATCCCCTACGAGCAGTACTTC. This gives the protein CASSLTGTGIPYEQYF. This chain joins TRBV5-5 and TRBJ2-7; 9 bases agree with TRBD1. The J segment lost 2 bases and the V segment lost 1 base, leaving 7 bases of the junction unmatched. The CDR3 sequence is 16 residues long. CDR1 and CDR2 from the germline V gene are SGHKS and YYEKEE (reference sequence).

In nucleotides, the CDR3 is TGTGCCAGCAGCAGGGACAGAGAAGAGACCCAGTACTTC. This encodes CASSRDREETQYF. This chain joins TRBV7-2 and TRBJ2-5, with 7 bases identical to TRBD1. Trimming cost V 5 bases and J 3 bases; bases outside gene matches: 3. CDR1 is SGHTA and CDR2 is FQGNSA in the germline V gene. CDR3 length: 13 amino acids. The full variable domain, with the rest looked up from reference TRBV7-2 and TRBJ2-5, is GAGVSQSPSNKVTEKGKDVELRCDPISGHTALYWYRQSLGQGLEFLIYFQGNSAPDKSGLPSDRFSAERTGGSVSTLTIQRTQQEDSAVYLCASSRDREETQYFGPGTRLLVL.

This CDR3 reads CASSLRGGGVTDTQYF. DNA for the CDR3: TGTGCCAGCAGCTTGCGGGGCGGGGGGGTCACAGATACGCAGTATTTT. The chain recombines TRBV5-8 with TRBJ2-3, with 9 positions matching TRBD2. Germline V gives CDR1 SGHTS, CDR2 YDEGEE. The CDR3 runs to 16 residues. V was clipped by 1 base and J by 2 bases; unmatched bases: 5.

This clone has just one count. The chain combines TRBV4-2 with TRBJ2-4, with 7 nucleotides matching TRBD2. This CDR3 is 17 amino acids long. The junction had 8 bases not matched to a gene; V was cut back by 0 bases and J by 3 bases. CDR1 LGHNA and CDR2 YNFKEQ come from the germline V gene. CDR3 residues: CASSQDGSGAGKNIQYF. The CDR3 DNA reads TGTGCCAGCAGCCAAGATGGAAGCGGGGCTGGCAAAAACATTCAGTACTTC.

The gene calls are TRBV19 and TRBJ2-7; possible D gene TRBD2, 6 bases. V lost 6 bases, J lost 1 base, and 7 bases lay in between. This CDR3 spans 12 amino acids. In germline, CDR1 is LNHDA, CDR2 SQIVND (reference sequence). CDR3 loop: CASSGGSYEQYF. The CDR3 nucleotides are TGTGCCAGTAGCGGGGGATCCTACGAGCAGTACTTC.

The V call is TRBV24-1, the J call TRBJ1-5, with 7 bases that match TRBD1. Unmatched junction bases numbered 8, after V lost 1 base and J lost 3 bases. This CDR3 has 17 amino acids. From germline, CDR1 is KGHDR and CDR2 SFDVKD. The CDR3: CATSDFRQGPTNQPQHF. CDR3 bases: TGTGCCACCAGTGATTTTCGACAGGGCCCTACCAATCAGCCCCAGCATTTT.